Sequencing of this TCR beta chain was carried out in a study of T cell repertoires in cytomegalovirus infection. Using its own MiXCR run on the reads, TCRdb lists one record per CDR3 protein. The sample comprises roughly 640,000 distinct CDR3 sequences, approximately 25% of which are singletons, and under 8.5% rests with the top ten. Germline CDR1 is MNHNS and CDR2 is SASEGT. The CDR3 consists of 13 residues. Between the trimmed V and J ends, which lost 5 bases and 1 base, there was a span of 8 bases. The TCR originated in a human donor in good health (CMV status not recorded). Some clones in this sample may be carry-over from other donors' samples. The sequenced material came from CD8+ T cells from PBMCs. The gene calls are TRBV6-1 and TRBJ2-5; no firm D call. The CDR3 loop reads CASSPRVQETQYF. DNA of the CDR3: TGTGCCAGCAGTCCCCGGGTCCAAGAGACCCAGTACTTC.